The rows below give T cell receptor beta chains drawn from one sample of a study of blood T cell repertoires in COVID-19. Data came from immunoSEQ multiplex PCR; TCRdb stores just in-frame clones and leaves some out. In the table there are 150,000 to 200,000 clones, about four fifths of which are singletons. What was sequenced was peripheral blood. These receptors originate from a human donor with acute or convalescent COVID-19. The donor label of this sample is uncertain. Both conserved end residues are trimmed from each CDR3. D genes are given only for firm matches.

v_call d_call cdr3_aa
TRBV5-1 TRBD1 ASSLVGTEEAF
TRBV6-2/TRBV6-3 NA ASSYWAGAAF
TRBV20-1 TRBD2 SASSASGRATD
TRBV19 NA ASSNSGLYEQY
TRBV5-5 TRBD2 ASSLEASGKIYEQY
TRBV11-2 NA ASSLDQYANTGELF
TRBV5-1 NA ASSLGGLGNTIY
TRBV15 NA ATSRERTNDLF
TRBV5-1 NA ASSLDSSGEAF
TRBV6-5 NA ASSYSQVPDTQY
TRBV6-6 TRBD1 ASSYQVTGKYEQY
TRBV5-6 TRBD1 ASSLVGRGQGTEAF
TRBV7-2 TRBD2 ASSLVSGTYEQY
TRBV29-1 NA SARVGGGYGYT
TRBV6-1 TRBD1 ASSSRGLNTEAF
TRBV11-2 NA ASSPAGGNQPQH
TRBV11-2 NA ASSRIRERYYEQY
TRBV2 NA ASSFSGSQGEAF
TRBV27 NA ASSPREDTQY